A selection of T cell receptor beta chains follows, all from one sample in a study of metastatic and nonmetastatic thyroid tumors. TCRdb re-called clones from the PCR reads using MiXCR. The sample shows approximately 41,000 clones, 20% to 25% of them seen only once. Sequencing used tumor tissue. These receptors came from a female donor with papillary thyroid cancer or a benign thyroid nodule (not recorded which). Some clones in this sample may be carry-over from other donors' samples. The CDR3 runs from the conserved cysteine through the conserved F or W. The D gene is left open where the match is weak. Only some rows state a clone size, as once, few, many or a class for expanded clones.

TRBV4-3	TRBJ1-5	.	many	TGCGCCAGCAGCCAAGACCGGGCACGCCGCGGGGAGCCCCAGCATTTT	CASSQDRARRGEPQHF
TRBV6-1	TRBJ1-2	.	.	TGTGCCAGCAGTGAGACGGGGAACTATGGCTACACCTTC	CASSETGNYGYTF
TRBV6-2/TRBV6-3	TRBJ2-1	.	.	TGTGTCGTATCTACCTACAATGAGCAGTTCTTC	CVVSTYNEQFF
TRBV2	TRBJ1-5	TRBD1	.	TGTGCCAGCAGTGTTTGGGGAGATAGGACAGGGAGAAGCAATCAGCCCCAGCATTTT	CASSVWGDRTGRSNQPQHF
TRBV6-2/TRBV6-3	TRBJ1-5	.	few	TGTGCCAGCAGTTACAACAGCATCCAGCCCCAGCATTTT	CASSYNSIQPQHF
TRBV3-1	TRBJ2-7	.	many	TGTGCCAGCAGCCAAGCGGGGTCCTACGAGCAGTACTTC	CASSQAGSYEQYF
TRBV12-3/TRBV12-4	TRBJ2-2	.	few	TGTGCCAGTAGTTTACGGGGTGTCGGGGAGCTGTTTTTT	CASSLRGVGELFF
TRBV11-1	TRBJ2-2	.	few	TGTGCCAGCAGCTTAGCCGTTGGCGGAGGAGGCACCGGGGAGCTGTTTTTT	CASSLAVGGGGTGELFF
TRBV20-1	TRBJ1-4	.	.	TGCAGTGCTACAAGACCGGGACCGGATGAAAAACTGTTTTTT	CSATRPGPDEKLFF
TRBV28	TRBJ2-5	TRBD2	few	TGTGCCAGCAGTTTAGGGGGACTAGCGGGAGAGACCCAGTACTTC	CASSLGGLAGETQYF
TRBV6-1	TRBJ2-7	TRBD2	.	TGTGCCAGCAGTGAGGAGGCGGGAGTGCCCGACGGGCAGTACTTC	CASSEEAGVPDGQYF
TRBV6-5	TRBJ2-7	.	many	TGTGCCAGCAGTTACTCGACACAGGCTCTTCTCTACGAGCAGTACTTC	CASSYSTQALLYEQYF
TRBV7-9	TRBJ2-1	.	.	TGTGCCAGCTGGGGGCACCCTATCTACAATGAGCAGTTCTTC	CASWGHPIYNEQFF
TRBV2	TRBJ2-7	TRBD2	.	TGTGCCAGCAGGAAAACTAGCGGGCGACCCTACGAGCAGTACTTC	CASRKTSGRPYEQYF
TRBV25-1	TRBJ2-7	.	many	TGTGCCAGCAGTTTAACTTCCGACAGACCCCACCACGAGCAGTACTTC	CASSLTSDRPHHEQYF
TRBV19	TRBJ1-6	.	.	TGTGCCAGTAGTGCCCGGGACCCTTCACCCCTCCACTTT	CASSARDPSPLHF
TRBV18	TRBJ2-2	.	.	TGTGCCAGCTCACACTACAGGGACACGAACACCGGGGAGCTGTTTTTT	CASSHYRDTNTGELFF
TRBV4-1	TRBJ2-7	.	many	TGCGCCAGCAGCCAAGACACCCCAGGGCCCTACGAGCAGTACTTC	CASSQDTPGPYEQYF
TRBV30	TRBJ1-1	.	.	TGTGCCTGGTCAGTTGGGTGGTTGACTGAAGCTTTCTTT	CAWSVGWLTEAFF
TRBV20-1	TRBJ1-4	.	once	TGCAGTGCTAGAGTTGTGACATGGACATGGGCTAATGAAAAACTGTTTTTT	CSARVVTWTWANEKLFF
TRBV19	TRBJ1-1	.	.	TGTGCCAGTAAGGCGGGCACTGAAGCTTTCTTT	CASKAGTEAFF
TRBV3-1	TRBJ2-1	.	.	TGTGCCAGCAGCCAAGCTGGTGTCAGCTACAATGAGCAGTTCTTC	CASSQAGVSYNEQFF
TRBV20-1	TRBJ1-1	.	.	TGCAGTGCCCCCTGGGGGGGGCGTGACACTGAAGCTTTCTTT	CSAPWGGRDTEAFF